This T cell receptor (beta chain) appears in the sequencing data of a study of graft-versus-host responses after intestinal transplantation. Across the study: All of the recipients had induction that used anti-thymocyte globulin, then tacrolimus and steroids for approximately 3 years.

The table came from immunoSEQ multiplex PCR; TCRdb's copy has only in-frame clones and leaves some out. The repertoire consists of some 90,000 clones, with roughly 92% occurring once and the leading ten covering about 0.28%. As for this clone: No antigen is known for it.

V lost 2 bases and J lost 2, with 6 bases in between. Germline loops: CDR1 MNHEY, CDR2 SVGAGI. This CDR3 comprises 13 residues. Study results and caveats: Peak circulating GvH clone levels tracked with early post-transplant HvG declines.

This chain connects TRBV6-5 to TRBJ1-1, with unresolved D. The clonotype comes from a human donor who received an intestinal transplant. The source material was unstimulated CD4+ T cells sorted from spleen or lymph node cells, sampled before intestinal transplant. CDR3 residues: CASSYEGNTEAFF. The CDR3 nucleotides are TGTGCCAGCAGTTACGAGGGAAACACTGAAGCTTTCTTT.